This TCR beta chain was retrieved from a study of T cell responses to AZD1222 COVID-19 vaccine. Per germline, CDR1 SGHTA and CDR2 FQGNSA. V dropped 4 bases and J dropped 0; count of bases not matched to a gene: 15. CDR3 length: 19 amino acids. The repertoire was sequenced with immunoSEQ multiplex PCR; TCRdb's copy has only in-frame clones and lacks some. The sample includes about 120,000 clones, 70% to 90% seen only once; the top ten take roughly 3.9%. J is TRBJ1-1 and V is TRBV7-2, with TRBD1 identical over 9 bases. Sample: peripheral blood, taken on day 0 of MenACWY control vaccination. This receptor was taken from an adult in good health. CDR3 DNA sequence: TGTGCCAGCAGCTCCGGCAACAGGGGGCGCAGGCTCATGAACACTGAAGCTTTCTTT. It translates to CASSSGNRGRRLMNTEAFF.